The 24 T cell receptor beta chains reported below all come from one sample, sequenced in a study of cytomegalovirus exposure and HLA in healthy donors. Both 60 Vbeta primers and 13 Jbeta primers went into the PCR. Assay used: immunoSEQ multiplex PCR; TCRdb lists only in-frame clones, some missing. Among 80,000 or so clones, roughly four fifths were seen once, and the ten largest hold 4% to 5.5%. Sequencing input: PBMCs. The receptors come from a man aged 40-49 years in good health and CMV-seronegative.

This clone was observed a handful of times. The chain employs TRBV7-2 and TRBJ1-2, with a weak D call TRBD1 (5 bases). Germline assignment: CDR1 SGHTA and CDR2 FQGNSA. V was clipped by 1 base and J by 4 bases, with 10 bases between them. CDR3 length: 14 amino acids. The CDR3 loop reads CASSLGGQGYGYTF. The CDR3 DNA sequence: TGTGCCAGCAGCTTAGGTGGCCAGGGCTATGGCTACACCTTC.

This clone was seen a few times. This chain links TRBV6-1 with TRBJ1-5; 8 nucleotides align to TRBD1. The CDR3 extends over 16 amino acids. Per germline, CDR1 MNHNS and CDR2 SASEGT. V was clipped by 4 bases and J by 4 bases; unmatched bases: 9. The CDR3 DNA sequence: TGTGCCAGCAGTGCCGCTCAGGGGGCTCGGAATCAGCCCCAGCATTTT. Translation gives CASSAAQGARNQPQHF.

The chain employs TRBV7-9 and TRBJ1-2; the match to TRBD1 covers 7 bases. With V trimmed by 7 bases and J by 4 bases, 6 bases remained unmatched. The CDR3 is 13 residues long. Looked up from germline, CDR1 is SEHNR and CDR2 is FQNEAQ (reference sequence). The CDR3 region is CASTQTGRYGYTF. CDR3 bases: TGTGCCAGCACTCAGACAGGGCGCTATGGCTACACCTTC.

Remarks on this clone: The sample contains more than one DNA sequence encoding this CDR3. The J gene is TRBJ1-5, the V gene TRBV6-5; D possibly corresponds to TRBD1 (6 bases). CDR1 is MNHEY, CDR2 SVGAGI, per germline. The CDR3 covers 16 residues. V lost 4 bases and J 7 bases, leaving 20 bases between the germline ends. CDR3 nucleotide sequence: TGTGCCAGCAGTTCGATTCCCACAGGGAGGGGGCAGCCCCAGCATTTT. This encodes CASSSIPTGRGQPQHF.

This chain connects TRBV4-3 to TRBJ1-2; no clear D. V was trimmed by 4 bases and J by 3 bases, leaving 12 bases between them. Germline V gene lookup returns CDR1 LGHNA and CDR2 YSLEER. This CDR3 is built from 14 residues. The CDR3 here is CASSPGRGDYGYTF. CDR3 in DNA: TGCGCCAGCAGCCCTGGACGGGGAGACTATGGCTACACCTTC.

The rearrangement joins TRBV7-9 to TRBJ2-7; 8 bases agree with TRBD2. V was pared by 5 bases and J by 5 bases, with 11 bases of the junction left unmatched. Germline lookup yields CDR1 SEHNR and CDR2 FQNEAQ (reference sequence). The CDR3 spans 15 residues. The CDR3 loop reads CASSLSREGGNEQYF. The CDR3 DNA reads TGTGCCAGCAGCCTCTCCCGGGAGGGAGGCAACGAGCAGTACTTC.

The rearrangement uses TRBV11-2 and TRBJ2-3; 11 nucleotides line up with TRBD1. The CDR3 covers 16 residues. Germline CDR1 is SGHAT and CDR2 is FQNNGV. J gave up 2 bases and V 5 bases, and 6 bases lay outside the gene matches. CDR3 in DNA: TGTGCCAGCAGCCCTCGGACAGGGGGCGTCACAGATACGCAGTATTTT. It is translated as CASSPRTGGVTDTQYF.

The chain's CDR3 is CASSPSGRCQETQYF. In nucleotides, the CDR3 is TGTGCCAGCAGTCCTAGCGGGAGATGCCAAGAGACCCAGTACTTC. The chain employs TRBV7-6 and TRBJ2-5; 10 nucleotides match TRBD2. The germline gives CDR1 SGHVS, CDR2 FNYEAQ. Losses at the gene ends were 6 bases for V and 1 base for J; bases not matched to a gene: 5. CDR3 length: 15 amino acids.

The chain recombines TRBV10-3 with TRBJ2-1; 15 bases line up with TRBD2. The germline gives CDR1 ENHRY, CDR2 SYGVKD. V lost 8 bases, J lost 7 bases, and 6 bases stayed unmatched. The CDR3 has 15 amino acids. CDR3 sequence: CAIARGLAGGNEQFF. CDR3 nucleotides: TGTGCCATCGCAAGGGGACTAGCGGGAGGAAATGAGCAGTTCTTC.

J is TRBJ2-1 and V is TRBV11-2, with D unclear. Germline lookup yields CDR1 SGHAT and CDR2 FQNNGV. V was clipped by 5 bases and J by 7 bases, with 9 bases between them. This CDR3 is built from 12 residues. The CDR3 loop reads CASSTQKNEQFF. The CDR3, as DNA: TGTGCCAGCAGCACCCAGAAAAATGAGCAGTTCTTC.

This clone was seen a handful of times. The rearrangement links TRBV6-4 to TRBJ2-3, with a tentative D call TRBD2 (6 bases). The CDR3 has 14 residues. Germline CDR1 and CDR2: MRHNA and SNTAGT. V was cut by 3 bases and J by 0 bases, with 7 bases left in between. Here the CDR3 reads CASSEEGSTDTQYF. The CDR3 nucleotides are TGTGCCAGCAGTGAGGAGGGGAGCACAGATACGCAGTATTTT.

The rearrangement uses TRBV6-1 and TRBJ2-7; 9 positions match TRBD1. The V gene end was trimmed by 6 bases and the J gene end by 3 bases; junction bases not matched to a gene: 3. The CDR3 sequence is 13 residues long. The V gene's germline CDR1 is MNHNS and CDR2 SASEGT. CDR3 nucleotides: TGTGCCAGCAGGGACAGGGGAAGCTACGAGCAGTACTTC. Protein product: CASRDRGSYEQYF.

This rearrangement joins TRBV30 to TRBJ2-2, with D perhaps TRBD2 (5 bases). The germline CDR1 and CDR2 sequences are GTSNPN and SVGIG (reference sequence). The length of the CDR3 is 16 residues. V was shortened by 0 bases and J by 5 bases, with 16 bases between the two germline ends. CDR3 sequence (DNA): TGTGCCTGGAGTGTGGTCCCCTGGAGGAGTACCGGGGAGCTGTTTTTT. Protein: CAWSVVPWRSTGELFF.

In this sample, this clone turned up many times. The chain recombines TRBV7-8 with TRBJ2-3; D call uncertain. The V end lost 3 bases, the J end lost 4 bases, and 14 bases lay between the germline ends. The CDR3 spans 15 residues. The germline V gene encodes CDR1 SGHVS and CDR2 FQNEAQ. The CDR3 loop reads CASSFPYGDPDTQYF. CDR3 in DNA: TGTGCCAGCAGCTTCCCGTACGGTGATCCAGATACGCAGTATTTT.

This clone appeared a few times. The chain is built from TRBV5-1 and TRBJ1-1; D remains ambiguous. The germline V gene encodes CDR1 SGHRS and CDR2 YFSETQ. The CDR3 covers 14 residues. The germline V and J ends were trimmed by 5 bases and 3 bases, with 14 bases remaining between them. CDR3: CASSREGGYTEAFF. The CDR3 DNA follows: TGCGCCAGCAGTCGGGAGGGCGGTTACACTGAAGCTTTCTTT.

This clone was recorded once. The gene calls are TRBV6-6 and TRBJ1-5; maybe TRBD1 (6 bases). CDR3 length: 15 residues. The V end lost 6 bases, the J end lost 1 base, and 13 bases lay between the germline ends. CDR1 and CDR2 from the germline V gene are MNHNY and SVGAGI (reference sequence). The CDR3 here is CASRAQGVSNQPQHF. CDR3 bases: TGTGCCAGCAGAGCACAGGGAGTAAGCAATCAGCCCCAGCATTTT.

About this clone itself: An end of the junction differs from the germline gene, which may be a read error. This chain connects TRBV4-1 to TRBJ2-5; 11 positions agree with TRBD2. The germline V gene encodes CDR1 MGHRA and CDR2 YSYEKL. The CDR3 loop spans 16 amino acids. Here the CDR3 reads CASSQPGTSGQEIQYF. In DNA, the CDR3 is TGCGCCAGCAGCCAGCCCGGGACTAGCGGACAAGAGATCCAGTACTTC.

The chain couples TRBV7-2 to TRBJ2-1; possible D gene TRBD2, 6 bases. V was clipped by 2 bases and J by 0 bases, with 11 bases between them. The length of the CDR3 is 16 residues. Germline CDR1 SGHTA, CDR2 FQGNSA. The CDR3: CASSLNQRVSYNEQFF. In DNA, the CDR3 is TGTGCCAGCAGCTTAAACCAGCGGGTCTCCTACAATGAGCAGTTCTTC.

CDR3 DNA: TGTGCCAGCAGCTTAGGAGTTTCCTACGAGCAGTACTTC. It is translated as CASSLGVSYEQYF. This chain connects TRBV11-2 to TRBJ2-7; no firm D call. CDR3 size: 13 residues. Germline CDR1 and CDR2: SGHAT and FQNNGV. Deletions cut 1 base from V and 1 base from J, with 5 bases between.

This clone was seen a handful of times. The chain combines TRBV5-6 with TRBJ2-5; D might be TRBD2 (5 bases). Germline V gene lookup returns CDR1 SGHDT and CDR2 YYEEEE. The CDR3 loop spans 14 amino acids. V shed 2 bases and J shed 4 bases, with 12 bases lying between them. The DNA of the CDR3 is TGTGCCAGCAGCTTACTAGGGCCTGGAGAGACCCAGTACTTC. Amino acids: CASSLLGPGETQYF. Based on the CDR3 plus reference TRBV5-6 and TRBJ2-5, the full variable domain is DAGVTQSPTHLIKTRGQQVTLRCSPKSGHDTVSWYQQALGQGPQFIFQYYEEEERQRGNFPDRFSGHQFPNYSSELNVNALLLGDSALYLCASSLLGPGETQYFGPGTRLLVL.

In this sample, this clone turned up a few times. The DNA for the CDR3 is TGTGCCAGCAGTGTAATTAGCGGGAGTTACGAGCAGTACTTC. Translation: CASSVISGSYEQYF. The V and J genes are TRBV2 and TRBJ2-7; 9 bases fit TRBD2. Germline loops: CDR1 SNHLY, CDR2 FYNNEI. CDR3 length: 14 residues. Germline trimming cut 4 bases from V and 4 bases from J; bases unmatched to any gene: 5.

This clone was recorded only once. The gene calls are TRBV19 and TRBJ2-7; the match to TRBD2 covers 9 bases. CDR3 length: 16 residues. The V gene end was trimmed by 5 bases and the J gene end by 2 bases; junction bases not matched to a gene: 10. Per the germline V gene, CDR1 is LNHDA and CDR2 is SQIVND (reference sequence). CDR3 sequence reads: CASSFRLAAQTYEQYF. CDR3 nucleotide sequence: TGTGCCAGTAGTTTCAGACTAGCGGCACAAACCTACGAGCAGTACTTC.

The chain joins TRBV25-1 to TRBJ1-2, with TRBD1 matching over 8 bases. V shed 5 bases, J shed 6 bases, and the junction held 2 bases outside the gene matches. CDR1 and CDR2 from the germline V gene are MGHDK and SYGVNS. This CDR3 comprises 12 residues. This CDR3 reads CASSPGGNGYTF. The CDR3 DNA is TGTGCCAGCAGTCCAGGGGGCAATGGCTACACCTTC.

The chain has TRBV9 and TRBJ2-1, with D tentatively TRBD2 (5 bases). With 4 bases removed from V and 7 bases from J, the gap between germline ends came to 9 bases. The CDR3 is made up of 12 amino acids. Germline V gene sequence: CDR1 SGDLS, CDR2 YYNGEE. The CDR3 nucleotides are TGTGCCAGCAGCCTCACGGGGAATGAGCAGTTCTTC. Amino acids: CASSLTGNEQFF.